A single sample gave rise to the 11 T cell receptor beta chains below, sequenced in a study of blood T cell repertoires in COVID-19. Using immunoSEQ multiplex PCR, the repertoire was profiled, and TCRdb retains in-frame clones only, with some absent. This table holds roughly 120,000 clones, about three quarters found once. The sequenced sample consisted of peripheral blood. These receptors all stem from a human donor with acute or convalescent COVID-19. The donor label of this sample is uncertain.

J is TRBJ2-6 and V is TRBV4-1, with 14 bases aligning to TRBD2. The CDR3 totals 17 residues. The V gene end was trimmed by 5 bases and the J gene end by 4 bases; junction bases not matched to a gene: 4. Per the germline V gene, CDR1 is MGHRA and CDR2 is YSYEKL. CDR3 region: CASSGTSGGTGANVLTF. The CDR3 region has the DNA TGCGCCAGCAGCGGGACTAGCGGGGGAACCGGGGCCAACGTCCTGACTTTC.

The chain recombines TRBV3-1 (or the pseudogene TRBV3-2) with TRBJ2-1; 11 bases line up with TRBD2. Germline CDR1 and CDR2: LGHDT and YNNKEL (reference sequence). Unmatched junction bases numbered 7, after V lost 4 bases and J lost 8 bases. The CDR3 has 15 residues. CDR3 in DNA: TGTGCCAGCAGCCTCACTAGCGGGGGAAAGGATGAGCAGTTCTTC. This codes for CASSLTSGGKDEQFF.

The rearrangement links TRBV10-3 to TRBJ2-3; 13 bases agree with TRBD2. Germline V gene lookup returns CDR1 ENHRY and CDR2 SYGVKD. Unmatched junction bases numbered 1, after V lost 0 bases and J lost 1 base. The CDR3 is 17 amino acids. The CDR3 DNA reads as TGTGCCATCAGTGAGTCGGGGACTAGCGGGGGCACAGATACGCAGTATTTT. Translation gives CAISESGTSGGTDTQYF.

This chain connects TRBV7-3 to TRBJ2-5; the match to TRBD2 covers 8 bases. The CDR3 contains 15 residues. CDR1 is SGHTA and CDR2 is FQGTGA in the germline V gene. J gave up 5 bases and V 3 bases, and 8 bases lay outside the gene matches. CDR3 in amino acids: CASSFNGGALETQYF. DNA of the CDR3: TGTGCCAGCAGCTTTAACGGGGGGGCCTTGGAGACCCAGTACTTC.

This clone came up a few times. The CDR3 here is CSASLRGYGYTF. The CDR3 DNA follows: TGCAGTGCTAGTCTCAGGGGTTATGGCTACACCTTC. This chain connects TRBV20-1 to TRBJ1-2; D may be TRBD1 (6 bases). Germline V gives CDR1 DFQATT, CDR2 SNEGSKA (reference sequence). V lost 3 bases to trimming and J lost 5 bases, with 10 bases between them. The CDR3 is 12 amino acids.

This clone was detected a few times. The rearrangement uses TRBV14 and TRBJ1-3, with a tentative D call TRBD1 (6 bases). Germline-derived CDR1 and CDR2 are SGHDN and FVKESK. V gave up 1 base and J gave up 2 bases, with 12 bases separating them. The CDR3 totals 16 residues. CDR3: CASSQAGKGAGNTIYF. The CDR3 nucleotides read TGTGCCAGCAGCCAAGCCGGGAAGGGGGCTGGAAACACCATATATTTT.

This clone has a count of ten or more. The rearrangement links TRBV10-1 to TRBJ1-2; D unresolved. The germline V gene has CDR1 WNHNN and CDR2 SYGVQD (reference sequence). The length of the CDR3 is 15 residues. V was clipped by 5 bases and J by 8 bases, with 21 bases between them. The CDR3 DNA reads TGCGCCAGCAGTCCCGACTTCCATTTAGGAGGCGGCTACACCTTC. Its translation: CASSPDFHLGGGYTF.

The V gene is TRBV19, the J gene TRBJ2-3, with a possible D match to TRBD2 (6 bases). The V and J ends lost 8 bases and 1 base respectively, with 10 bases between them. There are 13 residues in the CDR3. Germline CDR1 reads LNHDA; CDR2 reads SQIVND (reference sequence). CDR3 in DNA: TGTGCCAGTGGGGGGAGAGGCACAGATACGCAGTATTTT. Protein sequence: CASGGRGTDTQYF.

CDR3 nucleotides: TGCGCCAGCAGCTTGGGGGACAGCGGATTCTATGGCTACACCTTC. It codes for CASSLGDSGFYGYTF. The J gene is TRBJ1-2, the V gene TRBV5-1; 7 nucleotides line up with TRBD1. Germline lookup yields CDR1 SGHRS and CDR2 YFSETQ. The CDR3 spans 15 residues. The J segment lost 4 bases and the V segment lost 0 bases, leaving 6 bases of the junction unmatched.

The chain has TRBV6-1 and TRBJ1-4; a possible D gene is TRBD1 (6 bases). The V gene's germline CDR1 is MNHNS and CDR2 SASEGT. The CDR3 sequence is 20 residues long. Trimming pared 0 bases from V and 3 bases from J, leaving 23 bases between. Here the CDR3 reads CASSEANYGTYSEANEKLFF. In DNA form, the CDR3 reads TGTGCCAGCAGTGAAGCAAATTACGGGACATACTCTGAGGCTAATGAAAAACTGTTTTTT.

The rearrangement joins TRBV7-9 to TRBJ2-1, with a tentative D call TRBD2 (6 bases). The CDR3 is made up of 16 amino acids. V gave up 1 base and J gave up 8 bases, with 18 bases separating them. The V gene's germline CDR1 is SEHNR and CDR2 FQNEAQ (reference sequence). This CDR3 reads CASSLVYRGPGDEQFF. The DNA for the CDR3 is TGTGCCAGCAGCTTAGTATACCGGGGCCCGGGGGATGAGCAGTTCTTC.